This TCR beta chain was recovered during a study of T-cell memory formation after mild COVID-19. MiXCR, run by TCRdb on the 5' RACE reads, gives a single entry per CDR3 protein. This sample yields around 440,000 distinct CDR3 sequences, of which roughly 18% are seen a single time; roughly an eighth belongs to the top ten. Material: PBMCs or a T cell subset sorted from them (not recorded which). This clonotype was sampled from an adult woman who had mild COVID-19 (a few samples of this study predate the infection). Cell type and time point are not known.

CDR3 protein: CASSPGVAGAPADTQYF. CDR3 DNA sequence: TGCGCCAGCAGCCCTGGGGTAGCGGGAGCCCCGGCAGATACGCAGTATTTT. The gene calls are TRBV5-1 and TRBJ2-3; TRBD2 agrees at 9 bases. Looked up from germline, CDR1 is SGHRS and CDR2 is YFSETQ. J was trimmed by 4 bases and V by 4 bases; bases with no gene match: 13. This CDR3 contains 17 residues. Full variable domain (outside the CDR3, taken from reference TRBV5-1 and TRBJ2-3): KAGVTQTPRYLIKTRGQQVTLSCSPISGHRSVSWYQQTPGQGLQFLFEYFSETQRNKGNFPGRFSGRQFSNSRSEMNVSTLELGDSALYLCASSPGVAGAPADTQYFGPGTRLTVL.